This T cell receptor beta chain was sequenced for a study of shared clonotypes between healthy human individuals (dated by TCRdb to about 2020). About the full investigation: The cohort included three men and a couple of women between 18 and 49 years of age. The study deeply sequenced blood TCR repertoires of about 5 healthy adults to estimate repertoire size and the extent of clonotype sharing between individuals. Different laboratories and diverse techniques were used to prepare libraries and sequence TCR repertoires, to increase sequencing depth and limit assay-specific biases. For each donor, three plates each were used for CD4 naive and CD4 memory, two plates were used for CD8 naive, and one plate was used for CD8 memory. Leukapheresis yielded between about 0.8 and 9.5 billion PBMCs per donor.

In the case of this clone: Its cognate antigen has yet to be identified. Base qualities are missing; no much larger clone stands one base away.

For the CD8 naive samples, CD45RO-negative cells were positively selected for CCR7, yielding a CD45RA+CCR7+ population from which TemRA cells were excluded. The donors were healthy, HIV-negative adults who had no recently reported acute infections or vaccinations. Every donor was a Caucasian adult living in Nashville, Tennessee, USA. Blood was obtained by leukapheresis, after which PBMCs were separated by Ficoll-Histopaque density gradient centrifugation and cryopreserved in liquid nitrogen vapor phase. Analytical flow cytometry was used to check the purity and quantity of every magnetically sorted T cell population. From each sorted fraction, genomic DNA was isolated and quantified by UV absorbance on a Nanodrop 2000c. CDR1 and CDR2 (MNHEY, SMNVEV) derive from the germline V gene (reference sequence). The CDR3 contains 15 residues, cysteine and phenylalanine counted. Solely the CDR3 DNA is kept, with 45 bases framed from the first base. Relative to germline, V is missing 1 base and J is missing 3 bases, with 4 bases of the junction outside any gene match.

Overall results and qualifications from the work: Naive subsets generally had larger estimated clonotype richness than memory subsets. Higher generation probabilities were observed for clonotypes shared by all four sorted-subset donors than for non-shared clonotypes. Across a handful of donors, about 5% of naive CD4, roughly 3.8% of naive CD8, around 2.5% of memory CD4, and under 0.45% of memory CD8 clonotypes were shared. Only blood was sampled, and tissue TCR repertoires likely differ from those in blood. Because the study included only a small number of donors, the genetic and exposure-history diversity represented was limited. Based on pairwise subsampling, the degree of clonotype sharing among donors was expected to be affected by sequencing depth. Even with the large sequencing depth, rarefaction of the sorted-subset datasets indicated that sequencing was incomplete.

Using the deep immunoSEQ assay, multiplex PCR amplified TCR CDR3 regions from genomic DNA. For each cell subset, the extracted genomic DNA was distributed evenly across all wells of several immunoSEQ 96-well plates, and each plate served as one replicate. For sorted subsets, 200 to 250 ng of genomic DNA, equivalent to 25,000 to 35,000 T cell genomes, went into each replicate PCR. Purified libraries were measured with a Qubit 3.0 fluorometer, size-checked on a Bioanalyzer 2100, and measured again with the KAPA Library Quantification kit. Every immunoSEQ 96-well plate was sequenced on a dedicated single-read 150-cycle Illumina NextSeq 550 flow cell. The original methods were these. Because only junctional sequences without quality scores were contained in the immunoSEQ output, filtering matching that applied to full-length reads could not be performed. Sequences were annotated with PyIR, a Python wrapper for IgBLAST v1.9, using IMGT germline references to assign V/J genes and CDR3. Reads with weak V/J assignments (E-value above 1e-6), missing CDR3, stop codons, out-of-frame junctions, or ambiguous translated residues were removed. V3J clonotypes were defined as sequences sharing an identical inferred V gene, J gene, and CDR3 amino acid sequence. To compute the percentage overlap between repertoires, the number of shared unique clonotypes was divided by the size of the smaller repertoire. Richness of each repertoire was evaluated using RTK rarefaction, the Chao1 estimator, and Recon v2.1 estimates of unobserved clonotypes. OLGA was used to compute generation probabilities for all TCRbeta clonotypes that the gDNA method yielded from four donors. TCRdb carries this immuneACCESS record with in-frame sequences only. Its versions omit some clonotypes, under half of them owing to an unresolved V gene in the studies checked, with the rest unexplained. Clone size and the V and J calls come from that table; the DNA yielded D and trimming. In this sample the table shows about 2 million clones, 85% to 95% of which occur a single time. 1% to 1.5% of the sample is taken by the ten largest.

The V and J segments used are TRBV27 and TRBJ2-7; 9 nucleotides in the junction match TRBD1. The sequence came from a man between 18 and 35 years old in good health. The sequenced sample consisted of naive CD8+ T cells sorted from blood. Interpreted using the paper, the cell subset or site label stands for: CD45RA+CCR7+. The CDR3 protein is CASSLYLDRGYEQYF. The nucleotide sequence reads as follows: TGTGCCAGCAGTTTATACCTGGACAGGGGCTACGAGCAGTACTTC.